This is a list of T cell receptor beta chains from one sample in a study of blood T cells in healthy people across ages. A single record per CDR3 protein comes from TCRdb applying MiXCR to the 5' RACE reads. The table shows roughly 570,000 distinct CDR3 sequences, with about 26% occurring only once. Sequencing was carried out using blood. These receptor sequences come from a woman aged 65 to 85 in good health. The CDR3 runs from the conserved cysteine through the conserved F or W. Fields, in order: D gene, clone size, V gene, J gene, CDR3 DNA, CDR3 protein. The D gene is left open where the match is weak. The size of a clone is reported for some rows only, either as once, few or many, or as a class for expanded clones.

d_call: .
clone_size: .
v_call: TRBV5-1
j_call: TRBJ2-5
cdr3_nt: TGCGCCAGCAGCTTGGATCAGGGGCAAGAGACCCAGTACTTC
cdr3_aa: CASSLDQGQETQYF

d_call: TRBD2
clone_size: many
v_call: TRBV11-3
j_call: TRBJ2-4
cdr3_nt: TGTGCCAGCAGCTTACCTAGCGGGGGGATAGGCAAAAACATTCAGTACTTC
cdr3_aa: CASSLPSGGIGKNIQYF

d_call: TRBD2
clone_size: medium-sized
v_call: TRBV27
j_call: TRBJ2-3
cdr3_nt: TGTGCCAGTCTAACCGCGACTAGCTCCAGAGATACGCAGTATTTT
cdr3_aa: CASLTATSSRDTQYF

d_call: TRBD2
clone_size: few
v_call: TRBV4-3
j_call: TRBJ2-2
cdr3_nt: TGCGCCAGCAGCCAAGACATCGGGGGGGGGCCCGCCGGGGAGCTGTTTTTT
cdr3_aa: CASSQDIGGGPAGELFF

d_call: TRBD2
clone_size: few
v_call: TRBV5-4
j_call: TRBJ2-1
cdr3_nt: TGTGCCAGCAGCTTTGCGGGGGGCTACAATGAGCAGTTCTTC
cdr3_aa: CASSFAGGYNEQFF

d_call: .
clone_size: .
v_call: TRBV29-1
j_call: TRBJ2-3
cdr3_nt: TGCAGCGTTGTAGGCACCGGCACAGATACGCAGTATTTT
cdr3_aa: CSVVGTGTDTQYF

d_call: .
clone_size: .
v_call: TRBV2
j_call: TRBJ1-5
cdr3_nt: TGTGCCAGCAGTGAATCACACTCCAGCAATCAGCCCCAGCATTTT
cdr3_aa: CASSESHSSNQPQHF

d_call: .
clone_size: few
v_call: TRBV12-3/TRBV12-4
j_call: TRBJ1-4
cdr3_nt: TGTGCCAGCAGGAAAGACAGTAATGAAAAACTGTTTTTT
cdr3_aa: CASRKDSNEKLFF

d_call: TRBD2
clone_size: .
v_call: TRBV6-6
j_call: TRBJ2-7
cdr3_nt: TGTGCCAGCAAGGAACTAGCGGACTCCTACGAGCAGTACTTC
cdr3_aa: CASKELADSYEQYF

d_call: TRBD1
clone_size: .
v_call: TRBV20-1
j_call: TRBJ1-1
cdr3_nt: TGCAGTGCCCCTAGACAGGGGAATGAAGCTTTCTTT
cdr3_aa: CSAPRQGNEAFF

d_call: .
clone_size: few
v_call: TRBV9
j_call: TRBJ1-2
cdr3_nt: TGTGCCAGCAGCGCCGGACAGAGCTATGGCTACACCTTC
cdr3_aa: CASSAGQSYGYTF

d_call: TRBD1
clone_size: few
v_call: TRBV29-1
j_call: TRBJ1-4
cdr3_nt: TGCAGCGTTCGCGGACAGGGGGCAAAGTCAGGGAATGAAAAACTGTTTTTT
cdr3_aa: CSVRGQGAKSGNEKLFF

d_call: TRBD2
clone_size: once
v_call: TRBV12-5
j_call: TRBJ2-7
cdr3_nt: TGTGCTAGTGGTCCGCCGGCTAGCGGGGCCTACGAGCAGTACTTC
cdr3_aa: CASGPPASGAYEQYF

d_call: .
clone_size: few
v_call: TRBV3-1
j_call: TRBJ1-2
cdr3_nt: TGTGCCAGCAGCCAAGGCCGGGGGGATGGCTACACCTTC
cdr3_aa: CASSQGRGDGYTF

d_call: .
clone_size: few
v_call: TRBV27
j_call: TRBJ1-5
cdr3_nt: TGTGCCAGCAGTTTAACGATGGGGGATTTTAATCGGCCCCAGCATTTT
cdr3_aa: CASSLTMGDFNRPQHF

d_call: .
clone_size: .
v_call: TRBV7-3
j_call: TRBJ2-5
cdr3_nt: TGTGCCAGCAGCTTCGGTGGACAGCCCCAAGAGACCCAGTACTTC
cdr3_aa: CASSFGGQPQETQYF

d_call: .
clone_size: .
v_call: TRBV18
j_call: TRBJ1-3
cdr3_nt: TGTGCCAGCTCACCACCGGACTCATACTCTGGAAACACCATATATTTT
cdr3_aa: CASSPPDSYSGNTIYF

d_call: .
clone_size: few
v_call: TRBV2
j_call: TRBJ1-2
cdr3_nt: TGTGCCAGCAGTGGGCAGCCAAACTATGGCTACACCTTC
cdr3_aa: CASSGQPNYGYTF

d_call: .
clone_size: .
v_call: TRBV2
j_call: TRBJ2-2
cdr3_nt: TGTGCCAGCAACGGACAGAACACCGGGGAGCTGTTTTTT
cdr3_aa: CASNGQNTGELFF

d_call: .
clone_size: few
v_call: TRBV29-1
j_call: TRBJ2-3
cdr3_nt: TGCAGCGCCCGAAATGGAAATACGCAGTATTTT
cdr3_aa: CSARNGNTQYF

d_call: .
clone_size: .
v_call: TRBV6-2/TRBV6-3
j_call: TRBJ2-5
cdr3_nt: TGTGCCAGCGCGATGGGTTTAGAAGAGACCCAGTACTTC
cdr3_aa: CASAMGLEETQYF

d_call: .
clone_size: .
v_call: TRBV6-1
j_call: TRBJ1-1
cdr3_nt: TGTGCCAGCAGCCTTAACGGGGGTTACACTGAAGCTTTCTTT
cdr3_aa: CASSLNGGYTEAFF

d_call: .
clone_size: few
v_call: TRBV5-1
j_call: TRBJ1-6
cdr3_nt: TGCGCCAGCAGCCCCCTCGGGGCAGCCTCTTCACCCCTCCACTTT
cdr3_aa: CASSPLGAASSPLHF

d_call: .
clone_size: few
v_call: TRBV6-5
j_call: TRBJ2-3
cdr3_nt: TGTGCCAGCAGTTATTTTTCGGGGGTGACAGATACGCAGTATTTT
cdr3_aa: CASSYFSGVTDTQYF

d_call: TRBD1
clone_size: few
v_call: TRBV19
j_call: TRBJ1-5
cdr3_nt: TGTGCCAGTACCCCCACAGGGGAGGAGGATCAGCCCCAGCATTTT
cdr3_aa: CASTPTGEEDQPQHF

d_call: TRBD2
clone_size: .
v_call: TRBV9
j_call: TRBJ2-1
cdr3_nt: TGTGCCAGCAGCGTCGCCGGGACTAGCTTGCAGTTCTTC
cdr3_aa: CASSVAGTSLQFF

d_call: .
clone_size: .
v_call: TRBV7-3
j_call: TRBJ2-3
cdr3_nt: TGTGCCAGCAGCTTAGGGACTCACACAGATACGCAGTATTTT
cdr3_aa: CASSLGTHTDTQYF

d_call: TRBD2
clone_size: few
v_call: TRBV24-1
j_call: TRBJ2-5
cdr3_nt: TGTGCCACCAGTGGCATAACGACTAGCGGTAAAGAGACCCAGTACTTC
cdr3_aa: CATSGITTSGKETQYF

d_call: .
clone_size: .
v_call: TRBV6-6
j_call: TRBJ2-1
cdr3_nt: TGTGCCAGCAGTTCCCCCGGGACCCCACAGTTCTTC
cdr3_aa: CASSSPGTPQFF

d_call: TRBD2
clone_size: once
v_call: TRBV12-3/TRBV12-4
j_call: TRBJ2-7
cdr3_nt: TGTGCCAGCAGATCGAGCGGGGGAGCCTACGAGCAGTACTTC
cdr3_aa: CASRSSGGAYEQYF

d_call: .
clone_size: .
v_call: TRBV5-4
j_call: TRBJ2-2
cdr3_nt: TGTGCCAGCAGCTTCGGACCTGACACCGGGGAACTGTTTTTT
cdr3_aa: CASSFGPDTGELFF

d_call: TRBD2
clone_size: .
v_call: TRBV5-1
j_call: TRBJ2-3
cdr3_nt: TGCGCCAGCAGCTTGGAAGGAGCGGGGGGGGTCACAGATACGCAGTATTTT
cdr3_aa: CASSLEGAGGVTDTQYF

d_call: .
clone_size: .
v_call: TRBV3-1
j_call: TRBJ2-2
cdr3_nt: TGTGCCAGCAGCCAAGGGCGGGACTCCGGGGAGCTGTTTTTT
cdr3_aa: CASSQGRDSGELFF

d_call: TRBD1
clone_size: .
v_call: TRBV10-3
j_call: TRBJ1-4
cdr3_nt: TGTGCCATCAGTAACCCCGGGACAGGGGGATTGAATGAAAAACTGTTTTTT
cdr3_aa: CAISNPGTGGLNEKLFF

d_call: TRBD1
clone_size: .
v_call: TRBV7-2
j_call: TRBJ1-4
cdr3_nt: TGTGCCAGCAGGATGACAGGGTCAACTAATGAAAAACTGTTTTTT
cdr3_aa: CASRMTGSTNEKLFF

d_call: .
clone_size: few
v_call: TRBV30
j_call: TRBJ1-4
cdr3_nt: TGTGCCTGGACGATGGGGCAAGACGAAAAACTGTTTTTT
cdr3_aa: CAWTMGQDEKLFF

d_call: .
clone_size: few
v_call: TRBV20-1
j_call: TRBJ2-7
cdr3_nt: TGCAGTGCTCAAAGGAGATCCTCCTACGAGCAGTACTTC
cdr3_aa: CSAQRRSSYEQYF

d_call: TRBD1
clone_size: .
v_call: TRBV20-1
j_call: TRBJ1-2
cdr3_nt: TGCAGTGCTAGAGGTAGCAGGGGGGCCTATGGCTACACCTTC
cdr3_aa: CSARGSRGAYGYTF

d_call: TRBD2
clone_size: .
v_call: TRBV27
j_call: TRBJ2-1
cdr3_nt: TGTGCCAGCAGTTCTCCTGGACTAGCCATACCCAATGAGCAGTTCTTC
cdr3_aa: CASSSPGLAIPNEQFF

d_call: TRBD1
clone_size: .
v_call: TRBV19
j_call: TRBJ1-5
cdr3_nt: TGTGCCAGCGGGGGACAGTACAATCAGCCCCAGCATTTT
cdr3_aa: CASGGQYNQPQHF

d_call: .
clone_size: many
v_call: TRBV6-6
j_call: TRBJ2-5
cdr3_nt: TGTGCCAGCAGTTACTTCATAGAGACCCAGTACTTC
cdr3_aa: CASSYFIETQYF

d_call: .
clone_size: .
v_call: TRBV21-1
j_call: TRBJ1-5
cdr3_nt: TGTGCCAGCCTACCTTTAAACACCGGGAGGCGGCCCCAGCATTTT
cdr3_aa: CASLPLNTGRRPQHF

d_call: TRBD1
clone_size: few
v_call: TRBV6-2/TRBV6-3
j_call: TRBJ2-5
cdr3_nt: TGTGCCAGCAGCCCACCTGGGACAGGGAACGAAGAGACCCAGTACTTC
cdr3_aa: CASSPPGTGNEETQYF

d_call: .
clone_size: few
v_call: TRBV7-7
j_call: TRBJ2-7
cdr3_nt: TGTGCCAGCAGCCCAGGTTTTACCTACGAGCAGTACTTC
cdr3_aa: CASSPGFTYEQYF

d_call: .
clone_size: .
v_call: TRBV28
j_call: TRBJ2-6
cdr3_nt: TGTGCCAGCAGTAAGATGACTGGGGCCAACGTCCTGACTTTC
cdr3_aa: CASSKMTGANVLTF

d_call: .
clone_size: .
v_call: TRBV20-1
j_call: TRBJ1-2
cdr3_nt: TGCAGTGCTGGGCGTAGCTATGGCTACACCTTC
cdr3_aa: CSAGRSYGYTF

d_call: TRBD1
clone_size: few
v_call: TRBV4-3
j_call: TRBJ2-2
cdr3_nt: TGCGCCAGCAGCCATCTACAGGGGCTTAACACCGGGGAGCTGTTTTTT
cdr3_aa: CASSHLQGLNTGELFF

d_call: .
clone_size: .
v_call: TRBV15
j_call: TRBJ1-4
cdr3_nt: TGTGCCACCAGCAGAATGACGGGGGGAGTGGATGAAAAACTGTTTTTT
cdr3_aa: CATSRMTGGVDEKLFF

d_call: TRBD2
clone_size: few
v_call: TRBV10-3
j_call: TRBJ2-2
cdr3_nt: TGTGCCAACTCCGGGACTAGCGGGGGGGCGAACACCGGGGAGCTGTTTTTT
cdr3_aa: CANSGTSGGANTGELFF

d_call: .
clone_size: .
v_call: TRBV20-1
j_call: TRBJ2-3
cdr3_nt: TGCAGTGCTAGGGGATACAGCACAGATACGCAGTATTTT
cdr3_aa: CSARGYSTDTQYF

d_call: TRBD1
clone_size: .
v_call: TRBV7-9
j_call: TRBJ1-4
cdr3_nt: TGTGCCAGCAGCCTACACGAGGGGGCGGGTGAAAAACTGTTTTTT
cdr3_aa: CASSLHEGAGEKLFF

d_call: TRBD1
clone_size: few
v_call: TRBV6-5
j_call: TRBJ1-2
cdr3_nt: TGTGCCAGCAGGAAAACAGGGGTGTCTAACTATGGCTACACCTTC
cdr3_aa: CASRKTGVSNYGYTF